These 12 T cell receptor beta chains were all obtained from the same sample, sequenced in a study of blood T cell repertoires in COVID-19. Here immunoSEQ multiplex PCR was the method, and the copy in TCRdb shows in-frame clones only, minus some. This sample has 95,000 to 150,000 clones, with 86% found just once. Specimen: peripheral blood. These receptors originate from a man aged 35-49 years with acute or convalescent COVID-19.

This clone was seen more than once but under ten times. This chain uses TRBV30 with TRBJ2-3, with a weak D call TRBD2 (7 bases). There are 17 residues in the CDR3. CDR1 is GTSNPN and CDR2 is SVGIG in the germline V gene (reference sequence). V dropped 0 bases and J dropped 0 bases, with 16 bases sitting between them. The CDR3 region has the DNA TGTGCCTGGAGTGTAGGGGGGGCACCTTCTAGCACAGATACGCAGTATTTT. Encoded protein: CAWSVGGAPSSTDTQYF. Looking up the rest from reference TRBV30 and TRBJ2-3 gives the full variable domain: SQTIHQWPATLVQPVGSPLSLECTVEGTSNPNLYWYRQAAGRGLQLLFYSVGIGQISSEVPQNLSASRPQDRQFILSSKKLLLSDSGFYLCAWSVGGAPSSTDTQYFGPGTRLTVL.

The gene calls are TRBV14 and TRBJ2-7, with 7 nucleotides matching TRBD2. Germline V lookup: CDR1 SGHDN, CDR2 FVKESK. V was pared by 2 bases and J by 7 bases, with 8 bases of the junction left unmatched. This CDR3 comprises 14 residues. The CDR3 sequence is CASSQNWGGTEQYF. The CDR3 nucleotides are TGTGCCAGCAGCCAAAATTGGGGGGGAACGGAGCAGTACTTC.

This clone was found a few times. V usage is TRBV30 and J usage is TRBJ1-2; D unresolved. CDR3 size: 13 residues. The V end lost 3 bases, the J end lost 6 bases, and 14 bases lay between the germline ends. Per germline, CDR1 GTSNPN and CDR2 SVGIG (reference sequence). CDR3 amino acids: CAWRAGGLHGYTF. CDR3 sequence (DNA): TGTGCCTGGAGGGCGGGAGGGCTTCATGGCTACACCTTC.

The sample holds one count of this clone. This rearrangement joins TRBV7-9 to TRBJ1-1; 7 positions agree with TRBD1. The CDR3 is made up of 15 amino acids. V gave up 5 bases and J gave up 0 bases; unmatched junction bases: 6. Germline loops: CDR1 SEHNR, CDR2 FQNEAQ (reference sequence). The CDR3: CASSTGDRVNTEAFF. The CDR3 coding sequence is TGTGCCAGCAGCACGGGAGACAGGGTGAACACTGAAGCTTTCTTT.

The chain carries TRBV27 and TRBJ1-1, with TRBD1 matching 9 bases. Germline assignment: CDR1 MNHEY and CDR2 SMNVEV (reference sequence). This CDR3 spans 16 amino acids. J was trimmed by 3 bases and V by 3 bases; bases with no gene match: 8. The CDR3 DNA follows: TGTGCCAGCAGTTTCGGGGACAGGGTTTGGGACACTGAAGCTTTCTTT. The encoded protein is CASSFGDRVWDTEAFF.

This clone appeared a single time. The chain employs TRBV9 and TRBJ1-6, with TRBD1 matching 9 bases. The germline gives CDR1 SGDLS, CDR2 YYNGEE. Trimming removed 4 bases from V and 7 bases from J; junction bases left unmatched: 15. The CDR3 length is 18 residues. The DNA of the CDR3 is TGTGCCAGCAGCAGGGACAGGGACCGGTTTTCGGACAATTCACCCCTCCACTTT. This codes for CASSRDRDRFSDNSPLHF.

The V gene is TRBV4-3, the J gene TRBJ2-7; 10 bases map to TRBD1. The CDR3 is made up of 16 amino acids. V dropped 1 base and J dropped 3; count of bases not matched to a gene: 6. Germline V CDR1 and CDR2: LGHNA, YSLEER. CDR3 sequence: CASSQGEGTGVYEQYF. The DNA for the CDR3 is TGCGCCAGCAGCCAAGGGGAGGGGACAGGGGTCTACGAGCAGTACTTC.

This CDR3 is CASSSDRGQHEQYF. Here the CDR3 DNA reads TGTGCCAGCAGCTCGGACAGGGGACAACACGAGCAGTACTTC. This chain uses TRBV7-9 with TRBJ2-7, with 9 bases identical to TRBD1. Per the germline V gene, CDR1 is SEHNR and CDR2 is FQNEAQ (reference sequence). The CDR3 contains 14 residues. The V segment lost 4 bases and the J segment 5 bases; nucleotides outside the gene matches: 6.

This chain links TRBV3-1 (or the pseudogene TRBV3-2) with TRBJ2-1; 14 positions agree with TRBD2. The length of the CDR3 is 19 residues. After removal of 4 bases from V and 0 bases from J, the junction contained 8 bases not matched to a gene. Germline values: CDR1 LGHDT, CDR2 YNNKEL (reference sequence). The CDR3 spells CASSPGLAGAQSSYNEQFF. CDR3 nucleotide sequence: TGTGCCAGCAGCCCGGGACTAGCGGGAGCGCAAAGCTCCTACAATGAGCAGTTCTTC.

The genes are TRBV6-5 and TRBJ2-2; 7 nucleotides align to TRBD2. The CDR3 sequence is 14 residues long. The germline V gene encodes CDR1 MNHEY and CDR2 SVGAGI. Trimming removed 5 bases from V and 1 base from J; junction bases left unmatched: 1. This CDR3 is CASSRGGNTGELFF. The CDR3 coding sequence is TGTGCCAGCAGTCGCGGGGGGAACACCGGGGAGCTGTTTTTT.

The chain recombines TRBV19 with TRBJ1-1; the D gene is possibly TRBD1 (5 bases). CDR1 and CDR2 (germline): LNHDA, SQIVND (reference sequence). The CDR3 loop spans 11 amino acids. The V and J ends lost 6 bases and 4 bases respectively, with 6 bases between them. The CDR3 loop reads CASRGLTEAFF. The CDR3 DNA is TGTGCCAGTAGGGGGCTCACTGAAGCTTTCTTT.

The chain employs TRBV5-3 and TRBJ2-7; tentative D call: TRBD2 (6 bases). TRBV5-3 is assigned to the ORF class and has an uncertain function. The CDR3 is 15 amino acids. Between the trimmed V and J ends, which lost 4 bases and 6 bases, there was a span of 20 bases. In DNA, the CDR3 is TGTGCCAGAAGCCCACCGCCCGGGGGTATCGGCGAGCAGTACTTC. As protein: CARSPPPGGIGEQYF.